The present entry profiles one TCR beta chain with its context. These data belong to a study of shared clonotypes between healthy human individuals. Losses at the gene ends were 4 bases for V and 0 bases for J; bases not matched to a gene: 17. The CDR3 has 20 amino acids. Germline CDR1 and CDR2: LGHNT and FRNRAP. Into CD45RA+ naive and CD45RA-negative memory subsets, the CD4+ cells were split. Method: immunoSEQ multiplex PCR; TCRdb's copy keeps in-frame clones and lacks some. This sample carries over a million clones, approximately 96% of them seen once, and the ten largest clones take approximately 1.1%.

This clonotype originated in a man aged 25-45 years in good health. This sequence joins TRBV12-5 and TRBJ2-1, with 8 bases matching TRBD2. The sequenced sample was naive CD4+ T cells sorted from blood. Indicated subset: CD45RA+ positively selected. CDR3 nucleotide sequence: TGTGCTAGTGGTTCCGCTTTAGGGAGCGGGGGACTGAGCTCCTACAATGAGCAGTTCTTC. Its translation is CASGSALGSGGLSSYNEQFF.